Below, 18 T cell receptor beta chains from the same sample are listed, as sequenced in a study of response to subunit inactivated influenza vaccine. Each CDR3 protein is one row after TCRdb ran MiXCR on the RT-PCR reads. The table lists hundreds of thousands of distinct CDR3 sequences, 12% to 15% of them singletons. The specimen comprised PBMCs from blood, sampled 14 to 15 days before vaccination. The origin of the receptors is a man in his forties or fifties who received an inactivated influenza vaccine.

V gene TRBV28 combines with J gene TRBJ2-5; 10 positions agree with TRBD2. Trimming took 1 base from V and 4 from J; bases not matched to a gene: 6. This CDR3 comprises 16 residues. Germline loops: CDR1 MDHEN, CDR2 SYDVKM. CDR3 bases: TGTGCCAGCAGTTTATTTAGCGGGGGGCTGGCAGAGACCCAGTACTTC. Translated, it gives CASSLFSGGLAETQYF.

This chain connects TRBV6-2 or TRBV6-3 to TRBJ2-1, with 16 bases aligning to TRBD2. V dropped 10 bases and J dropped 6; count of bases not matched to a gene: 18. Germline V gene lookup returns CDR1 MNHEY and CDR2 SVGEGT. This CDR3 region has 19 residues. The CDR3 DNA follows: TGTGCCATCAGGCGCGGGACTAGCGGGAGGGAATACAACCCCAATGAGCAGTTCTTC. Encoded protein: CAIRRGTSGREYNPNEQFF.

J is TRBJ2-1 and V is TRBV20-1; D perhaps matches TRBD2 (6 bases). Trimming removed 5 bases from V and 6 bases from J, with 23 bases in between. The CDR3 has 16 residues. Germline V CDR1 and CDR2: DFQATT, SNEGSKA (reference sequence). DNA for the CDR3: TGCAGTGCTCCTCGCTACCCGGGACTCAGACCCAATGAGCAGTTCTTC. It yields the protein CSAPRYPGLRPNEQFF.

This rearrangement joins TRBV20-1 to TRBJ2-2, with a possible D match to TRBD1 (5 bases). Germline loops: CDR1 DFQATT, CDR2 SNEGSKA (reference sequence). The CDR3 is 16 residues long. Trimming removed 3 bases at V and 0 bases at J, with 14 bases between. Written as DNA, the CDR3 is TGCAGTGCTAGGGGGCTCCAGGGCGCGAACACCGGGGAGCTGTTTTTT. Amino acids: CSARGLQGANTGELFF.

There are many counts of this clonotype. V and J are TRBV11-2 and TRBJ2-5, with 9 bases aligning to TRBD1. V dropped 6 bases and J dropped 5; count of bases not matched to a gene: 10. The germline V gene encodes CDR1 SGHAT and CDR2 FQNNGV. The CDR3 extends over 15 amino acids. The CDR3 region is CASRNPYRGRETQYF. CDR3 bases: TGTGCCAGCAGGAATCCCTACAGGGGGCGGGAGACCCAGTACTTC.

The chain joins TRBV4-2 to TRBJ2-7; 8 bases match TRBD1. The V gene end was trimmed by 2 bases and the J gene end by 0 bases; junction bases not matched to a gene: 3. CDR3 length equals 15 residues. Germline lookup yields CDR1 LGHNA and CDR2 YNFKEQ. CDR3: CASSQRGQDSYEQYF. The CDR3, as DNA: TGTGCCAGCAGCCAAAGGGGACAGGACTCCTACGAGCAGTACTTC.

This clonotype has at least ten counts. This chain uses TRBV28 with TRBJ1-5; D is unclear. Germline lookup yields CDR1 MDHEN and CDR2 SYDVKM. This CDR3 region has 15 residues. V lost 5 bases and J lost 0, with 11 bases in between. The CDR3 nucleotides are TGTGCCAGCAGTCGACAAGGGTATAGCAATCAGCCCCAGCATTTT. Protein product: CASSRQGYSNQPQHF.

The sample holds a few counts of this clonotype. The chain recombines TRBV5-1 with TRBJ2-7; 7 bases map to TRBD2. Germline V gene sequence: CDR1 SGHRS, CDR2 YFSETQ. Trimming removed 2 bases from V and 2 bases from J; junction bases left unmatched: 4. This CDR3 is 14 amino acids long. The CDR3 sequence is CASSFQRGTYEQYF. In DNA, the CDR3 is TGCGCCAGCAGCTTCCAGCGGGGTACCTACGAGCAGTACTTC.

V and J are TRBV5-1 and TRBJ2-2; 7 nucleotides match TRBD1. V shed 4 bases and J 0 bases; nucleotides not matched to a gene: 9. The CDR3 is 17 residues long. Germline CDR1 is SGHRS and CDR2 is YFSETQ. CDR3 amino acids: CASSTLDRLANTGELFF. The CDR3 bases are TGCGCCAGCAGCACCCTGGACAGGCTCGCGAACACCGGGGAGCTGTTTTTT.

DNA for the CDR3: TGTGCCAGCAGCGTAGACACTAGCACAGATACGCAGTATTTT. It encodes CASSVDTSTDTQYF. The gene calls are TRBV7-2 and TRBJ2-3; D ambiguous. Germline V gives CDR1 SGHTA, CDR2 FQGNSA. This CDR3 region has 14 residues. The V end lost 5 bases, the J end lost 0 bases, and 9 bases lay between the germline ends. Full variable domain (rest looked up from reference TRBV7-2 and TRBJ2-3): GAGVSQSPSNKVTEKGKDVELRCDPISGHTALYWYRQSLGQGLEFLIYFQGNSAPDKSGLPSDRFSAERTGGSVSTLTIQRTQQEDSAVYLCASSVDTSTDTQYFGPGTRLTVL.

This clonotype was seen only a few times. CDR3 nucleotide sequence: TGCGCCAGCTCGGCGGGTGGTTTGGACAATGAGCAGTTCTTC. Its protein product is CASSAGGLDNEQFF. This sequence joins TRBV4-1 and TRBJ2-1, with D possibly TRBD2 on 5 matching bases. Per germline, CDR1 MGHRA and CDR2 YSYEKL. CDR3 length: 14 amino acids. V was cut by 8 bases and J by 5 bases, with 16 bases left in between.

This chain connects TRBV9 to TRBJ2-1, with a weak D call TRBD1 (6 bases). CDR3 length equals 13 residues. The germline V gene encodes CDR1 SGDLS and CDR2 YYNGEE. V lost 3 bases, J lost 9 bases, and 13 bases lay in between. The CDR3 loop is CASSESGVTEQFF. The CDR3 DNA is TGTGCCAGCAGCGAATCAGGGGTAACTGAGCAGTTCTTC.

This clonotype was counted between two and nine times. The V gene is TRBV7-8, the J gene TRBJ1-4; D is ambiguous. V gave up 4 bases and J gave up 8 bases, with 17 bases separating them. CDR1 and CDR2 from the germline V gene are SGHVS and FQNEAQ. The CDR3 is 15 amino acids. CDR3 DNA: TGTGCCAGCAGCTCCCGACCTCTGAAAGAGGAAAAACTGTTTTTT. Translated, it gives CASSSRPLKEEKLFF.

This clonotype has just a few counts. CDR3 loop: CASWDRVDEQYF. The DNA of the CDR3 is TGTGCCTCCTGGGACAGGGTCGACGAGCAGTACTTC. This chain uses TRBV10-3 with TRBJ2-7; 9 bases agree with TRBD1. The J segment lost 5 bases and the V segment lost 11 bases, leaving 7 bases of the junction unmatched. Per the germline V gene, CDR1 is ENHRY and CDR2 is SYGVKD. This CDR3 region has 12 residues.

This clonotype was observed many times. The chain couples TRBV28 to TRBJ2-3; D is possibly TRBD1 or TRBD2 (5 bases each). This CDR3 contains 15 residues. V lost 4 bases and J 1 base, leaving 12 bases between the germline ends. CDR1 MDHEN and CDR2 SYDVKM come from the germline V gene. This chain's CDR3 is CASSYGGMGTDTQYF. Written as DNA, the CDR3 is TGTGCCAGCAGTTATGGGGGAATGGGCACAGATACGCAGTATTTT.

This clonotype was detected a few times. The genes are TRBV3-1 and TRBJ2-1, with D perhaps TRBD1 (5 bases). Germline CDR1 LGHDT, CDR2 YNNKEL (reference sequence). Trimming cost V 3 bases and J 4 bases, with 13 bases left between them. The CDR3 runs 15 residues. CDR3 protein: CASSQTLTGYNEQFF. For the CDR3, the DNA is TGTGCCAGCAGCCAGACCCTTACAGGTTACAATGAGCAGTTCTTC.

The chain has TRBV5-1 and TRBJ1-2; 8 bases map to TRBD1. The V gene end was trimmed by 4 bases and the J gene end by 6 bases; junction bases not matched to a gene: 5. Germline-derived CDR1 and CDR2 are SGHRS and YFSETQ. This CDR3 has 13 amino acids. This CDR3 reads CASSPPTGDGYTF. CDR3 bases: TGCGCCAGCAGCCCCCCGACAGGGGATGGCTACACCTTC.

The sample holds a few counts of this clonotype. The chain couples TRBV7-2 to TRBJ2-1; D is uncertain. This CDR3 contains 15 residues. V was clipped by 1 base and J by 2 bases, with 9 bases between them. Germline values: CDR1 SGHTA, CDR2 FQGNSA. CDR3 nucleotide sequence: TGTGCCAGCAGCTTAGAGTACAGCACCTACAATGAGCAGTTCTTC. It yields the protein CASSLEYSTYNEQFF.